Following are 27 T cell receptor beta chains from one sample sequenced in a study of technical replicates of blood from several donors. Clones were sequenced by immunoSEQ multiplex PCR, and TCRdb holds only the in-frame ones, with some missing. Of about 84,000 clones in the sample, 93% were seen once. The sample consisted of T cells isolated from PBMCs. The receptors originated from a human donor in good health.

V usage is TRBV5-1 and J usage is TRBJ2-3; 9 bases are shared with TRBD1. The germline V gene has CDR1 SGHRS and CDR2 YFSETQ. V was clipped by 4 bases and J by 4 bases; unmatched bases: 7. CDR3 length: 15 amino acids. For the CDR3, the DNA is TGCGCCAGCAGCCCTACAGGGGGCTGGGCAGATACGCAGTATTTT. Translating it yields CASSPTGGWADTQYF.

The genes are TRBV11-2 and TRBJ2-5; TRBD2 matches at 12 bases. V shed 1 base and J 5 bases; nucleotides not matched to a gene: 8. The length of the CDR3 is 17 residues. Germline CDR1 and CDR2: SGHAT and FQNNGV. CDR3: CASSLVTSGRIRETQYF. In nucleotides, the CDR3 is TGTGCCAGCAGCTTAGTTACTAGCGGGAGGATCAGGGAGACCCAGTACTTC.

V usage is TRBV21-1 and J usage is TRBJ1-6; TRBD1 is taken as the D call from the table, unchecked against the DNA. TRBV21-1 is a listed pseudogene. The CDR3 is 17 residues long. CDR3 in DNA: TGTGCCAGCAGCCCAGTGGAGCCGACAGGGGAAGATTCACCCCTCCACTTT. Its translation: CASSPVEPTGEDSPLHF.

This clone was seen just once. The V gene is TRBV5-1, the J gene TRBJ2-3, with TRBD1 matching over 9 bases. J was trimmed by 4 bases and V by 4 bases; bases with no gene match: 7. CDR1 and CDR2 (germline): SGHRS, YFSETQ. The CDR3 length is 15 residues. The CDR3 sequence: CASSPGQGPADTQYF. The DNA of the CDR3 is TGCGCCAGCAGCCCGGGACAGGGTCCCGCAGATACGCAGTATTTT. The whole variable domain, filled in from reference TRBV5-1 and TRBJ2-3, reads KAGVTQTPRYLIKTRGQQVTLSCSPISGHRSVSWYQQTPGQGLQFLFEYFSETQRNKGNFPGRFSGRQFSNSRSEMNVSTLELGDSALYLCASSPGQGPADTQYFGPGTRLTVL.

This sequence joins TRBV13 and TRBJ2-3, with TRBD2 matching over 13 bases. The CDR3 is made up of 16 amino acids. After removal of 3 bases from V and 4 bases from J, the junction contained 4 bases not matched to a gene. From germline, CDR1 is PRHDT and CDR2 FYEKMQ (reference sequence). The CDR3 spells CASSLVTSGGADTQYF. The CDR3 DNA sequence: TGTGCCAGCAGCTTGGTTACTAGCGGGGGGGCAGATACGCAGTATTTT.

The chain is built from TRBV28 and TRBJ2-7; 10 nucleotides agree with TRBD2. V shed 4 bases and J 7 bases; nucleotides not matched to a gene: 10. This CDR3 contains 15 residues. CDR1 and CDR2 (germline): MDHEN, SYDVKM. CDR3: CASSSGASGSLEQYF. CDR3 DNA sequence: TGTGCCAGCAGTTCCGGGGCTAGCGGGAGTCTTGAGCAGTACTTC.

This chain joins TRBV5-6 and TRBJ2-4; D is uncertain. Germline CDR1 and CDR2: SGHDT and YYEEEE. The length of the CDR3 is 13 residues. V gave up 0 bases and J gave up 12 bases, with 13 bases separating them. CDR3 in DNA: TGTGCCAGCAGCTTGGCCCGCACTACGGATCAGTACTTC. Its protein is CASSLARTTDQYF.

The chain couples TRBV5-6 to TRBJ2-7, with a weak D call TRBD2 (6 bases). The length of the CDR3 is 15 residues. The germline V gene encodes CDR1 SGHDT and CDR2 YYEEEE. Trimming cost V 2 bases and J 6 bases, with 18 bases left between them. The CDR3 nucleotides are TGTGCCAGCAGCTTCTACGGGGGTAACGGGGGCGAGCAGTACTTC. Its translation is CASSFYGGNGGEQYF.

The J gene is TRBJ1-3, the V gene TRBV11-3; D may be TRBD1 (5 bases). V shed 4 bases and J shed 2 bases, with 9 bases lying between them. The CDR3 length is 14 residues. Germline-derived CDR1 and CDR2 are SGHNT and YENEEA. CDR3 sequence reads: CASSSGLAGNTIYF. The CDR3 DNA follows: TGTGCCAGCAGCTCGGGACTCGCTGGAAACACCATATATTTT.

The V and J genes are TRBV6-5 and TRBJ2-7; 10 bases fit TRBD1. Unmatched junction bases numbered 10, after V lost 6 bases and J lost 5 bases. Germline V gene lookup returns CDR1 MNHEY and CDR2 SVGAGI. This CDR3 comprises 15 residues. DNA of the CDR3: TGTGCCAGCAGACCAGGACAGGGGGGTCGAGACGAGCAGTACTTC. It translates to CASRPGQGGRDEQYF.

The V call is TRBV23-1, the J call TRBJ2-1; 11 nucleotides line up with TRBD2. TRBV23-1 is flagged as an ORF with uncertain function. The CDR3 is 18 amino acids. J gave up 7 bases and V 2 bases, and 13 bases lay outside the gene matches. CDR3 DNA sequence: TGCGCCAGCAGTCAAAACTCCCCCCTAGCGGGAGGCCCGAATGAGCAGTTCTTC. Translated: CASSQNSPLAGGPNEQFF.

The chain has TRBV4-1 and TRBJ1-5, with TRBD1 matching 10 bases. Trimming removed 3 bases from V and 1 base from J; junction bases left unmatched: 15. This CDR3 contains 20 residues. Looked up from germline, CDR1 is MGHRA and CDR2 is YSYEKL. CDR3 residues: CASSQLPPGQGRFSNQPQHF. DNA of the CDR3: TGCGCCAGCAGCCAGCTCCCACCGGGACAGGGGAGATTCAGCAATCAGCCCCAGCATTTT.

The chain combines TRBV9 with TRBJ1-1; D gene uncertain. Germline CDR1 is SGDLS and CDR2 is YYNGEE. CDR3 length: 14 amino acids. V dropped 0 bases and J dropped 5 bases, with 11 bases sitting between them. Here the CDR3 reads CASSVAPSETEAFF. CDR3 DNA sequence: TGTGCCAGCAGCGTAGCCCCGTCCGAGACTGAAGCTTTCTTT.

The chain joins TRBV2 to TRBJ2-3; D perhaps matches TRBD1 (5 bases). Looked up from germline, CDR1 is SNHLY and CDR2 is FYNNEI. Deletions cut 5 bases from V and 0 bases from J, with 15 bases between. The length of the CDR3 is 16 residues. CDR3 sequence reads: CASSQLTGVSTDTQYF. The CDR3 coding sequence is TGTGCCAGCAGTCAGCTTACAGGCGTTAGCACAGATACGCAGTATTTT.

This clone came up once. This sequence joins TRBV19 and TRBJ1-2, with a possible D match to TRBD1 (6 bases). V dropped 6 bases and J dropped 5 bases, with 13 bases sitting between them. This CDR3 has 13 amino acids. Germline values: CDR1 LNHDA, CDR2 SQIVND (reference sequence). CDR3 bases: TGTGCCAGTAGCAAGACAGGAGAATATGGCTACACCTTC. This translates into CASSKTGEYGYTF.

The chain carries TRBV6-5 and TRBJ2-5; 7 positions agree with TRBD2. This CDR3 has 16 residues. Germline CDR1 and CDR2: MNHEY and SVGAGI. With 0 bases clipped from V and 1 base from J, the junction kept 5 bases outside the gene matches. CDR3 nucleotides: TGTGCCAGCAGTTACTCAGCTAGCGGAATCCAAGAGACCCAGTACTTC. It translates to CASSYSASGIQETQYF.

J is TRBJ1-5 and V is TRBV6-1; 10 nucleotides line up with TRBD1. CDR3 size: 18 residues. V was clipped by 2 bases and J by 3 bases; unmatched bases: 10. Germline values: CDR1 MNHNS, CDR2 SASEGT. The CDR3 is CASSERDRGPLYNQPQHF. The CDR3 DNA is TGTGCCAGCAGTGAAAGGGACAGGGGACCTTTATACAATCAGCCCCAGCATTTT.

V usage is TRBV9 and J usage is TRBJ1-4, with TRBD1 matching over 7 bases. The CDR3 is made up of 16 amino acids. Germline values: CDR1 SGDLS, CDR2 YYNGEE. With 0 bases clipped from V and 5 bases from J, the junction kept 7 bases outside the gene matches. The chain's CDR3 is CASSVGQGVMNEKLFF. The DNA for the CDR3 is TGTGCCAGCAGCGTAGGGCAGGGGGTCATGAATGAAAAACTGTTTTTT.

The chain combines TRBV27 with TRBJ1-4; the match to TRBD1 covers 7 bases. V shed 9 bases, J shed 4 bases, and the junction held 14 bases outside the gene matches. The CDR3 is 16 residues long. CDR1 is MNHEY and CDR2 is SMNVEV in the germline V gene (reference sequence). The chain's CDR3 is CASQQEGAGLNEKLFF. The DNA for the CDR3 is TGTGCCAGTCAACAGGAGGGGGCAGGGCTTAATGAAAAACTGTTTTTT.

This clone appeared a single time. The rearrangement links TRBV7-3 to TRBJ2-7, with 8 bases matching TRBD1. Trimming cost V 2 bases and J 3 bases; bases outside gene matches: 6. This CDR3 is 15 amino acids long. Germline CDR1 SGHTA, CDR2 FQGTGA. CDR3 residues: CASSLGTGPGYEQYF. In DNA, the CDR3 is TGTGCCAGCAGCTTAGGGACAGGACCTGGCTACGAGCAGTACTTC.

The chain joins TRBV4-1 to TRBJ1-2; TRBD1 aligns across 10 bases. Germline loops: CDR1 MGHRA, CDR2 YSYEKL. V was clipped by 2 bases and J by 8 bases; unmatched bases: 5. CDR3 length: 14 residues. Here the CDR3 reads CASSQPGQGRGYTF. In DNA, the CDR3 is TGCGCCAGCAGCCAACCGGGACAGGGGCGAGGCTACACCTTC.

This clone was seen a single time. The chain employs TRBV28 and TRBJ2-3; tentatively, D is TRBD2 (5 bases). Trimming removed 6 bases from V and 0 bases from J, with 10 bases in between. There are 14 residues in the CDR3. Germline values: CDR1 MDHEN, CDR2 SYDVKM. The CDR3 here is CASRREVSTDTQYF. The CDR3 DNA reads TGTGCCAGCAGGAGGGAAGTTAGCACAGATACGCAGTATTTT.

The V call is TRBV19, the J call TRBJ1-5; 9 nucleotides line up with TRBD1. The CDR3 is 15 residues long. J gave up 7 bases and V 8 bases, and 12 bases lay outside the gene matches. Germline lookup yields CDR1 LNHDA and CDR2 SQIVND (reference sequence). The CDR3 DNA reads TGTGCCAGTGGGGGACAGGGCGCCACGGAGCAGCCCCAGCATTTT. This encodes CASGGQGATEQPQHF.

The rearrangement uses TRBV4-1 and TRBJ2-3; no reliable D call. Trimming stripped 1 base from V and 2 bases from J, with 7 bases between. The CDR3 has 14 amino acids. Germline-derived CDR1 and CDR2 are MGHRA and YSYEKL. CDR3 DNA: TGCGCCAGCAGCCAAGTTGACAACACAGATACGCAGTATTTT. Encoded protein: CASSQVDNTDTQYF.

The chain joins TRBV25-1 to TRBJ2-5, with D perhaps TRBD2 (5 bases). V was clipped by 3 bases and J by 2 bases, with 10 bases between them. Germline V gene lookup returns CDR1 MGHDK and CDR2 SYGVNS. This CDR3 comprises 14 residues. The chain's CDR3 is CASSDLSGQETQYF. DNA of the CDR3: TGTGCCAGCAGTGATCTTTCGGGGCAAGAGACCCAGTACTTC.

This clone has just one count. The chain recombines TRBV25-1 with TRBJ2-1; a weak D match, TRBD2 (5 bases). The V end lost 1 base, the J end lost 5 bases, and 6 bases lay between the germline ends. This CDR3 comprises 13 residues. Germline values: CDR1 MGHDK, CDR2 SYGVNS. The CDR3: CASSEFGDNEQFF. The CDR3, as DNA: TGTGCCAGCAGTGAATTCGGGGACAATGAGCAGTTCTTC.

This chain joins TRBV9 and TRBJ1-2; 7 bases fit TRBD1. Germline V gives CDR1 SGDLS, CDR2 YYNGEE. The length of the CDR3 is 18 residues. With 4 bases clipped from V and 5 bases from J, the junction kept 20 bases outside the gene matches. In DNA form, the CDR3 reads TGTGCCAGCAGCTATGGAACGGGACAGAGTCCCTTTAGGTATGGCTACACCTTC. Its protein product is CASSYGTGQSPFRYGYTF.